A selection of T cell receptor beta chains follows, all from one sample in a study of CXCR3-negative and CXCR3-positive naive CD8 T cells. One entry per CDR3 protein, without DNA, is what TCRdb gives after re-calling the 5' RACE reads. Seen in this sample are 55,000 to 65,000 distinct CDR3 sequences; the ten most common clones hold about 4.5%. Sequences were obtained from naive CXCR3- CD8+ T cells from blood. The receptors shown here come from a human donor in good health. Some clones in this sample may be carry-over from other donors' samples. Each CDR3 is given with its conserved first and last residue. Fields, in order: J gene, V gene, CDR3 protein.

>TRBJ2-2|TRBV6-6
CASRQGANTGELFF
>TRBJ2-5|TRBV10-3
CAISEPGGPGTQYF
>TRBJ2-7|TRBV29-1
CSVVPTGVGEQYF
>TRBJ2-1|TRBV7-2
CASSPRWTSGDNEQFF
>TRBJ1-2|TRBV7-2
CASSTEEGGPPSNYGYTF
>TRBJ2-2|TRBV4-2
CASSQYPPNTGELFF
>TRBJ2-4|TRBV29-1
CSVGGQENIQYF
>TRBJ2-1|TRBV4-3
CASSQSAEYLYNEQFF
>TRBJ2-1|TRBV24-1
CATSDTTDNEQFF
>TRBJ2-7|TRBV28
CASSLGSGLAGGEQYF
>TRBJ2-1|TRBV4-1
CASSQDPGTGGNEQFF
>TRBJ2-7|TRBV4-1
CASSQDRDSGSYEQYF
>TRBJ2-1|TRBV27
CASRPGTAYNEQFF
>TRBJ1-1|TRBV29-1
CSGAEGLADTEAFF
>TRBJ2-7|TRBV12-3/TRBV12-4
CASRDGTYEQYF
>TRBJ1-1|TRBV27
CASSLRSPAHTEAFF
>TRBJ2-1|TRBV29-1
CSVPGTDYNEQFF
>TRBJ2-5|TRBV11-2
CASSFGPQYQETQYF
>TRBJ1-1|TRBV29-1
CSVGTAIMNTEAFF
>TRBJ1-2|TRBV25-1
CASSIGEAGYTF
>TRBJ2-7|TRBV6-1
CASSEVGVVPGEQYF
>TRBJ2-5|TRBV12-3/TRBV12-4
CASSLTLVLQTQYF
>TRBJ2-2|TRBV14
CASSPLGAGGHYTGELFF
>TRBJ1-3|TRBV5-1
CASRLTGQGNTIYF
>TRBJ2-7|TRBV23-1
CASSHPRTALSYEQYF
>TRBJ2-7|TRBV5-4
CASSLFTGSYIAYEQYF
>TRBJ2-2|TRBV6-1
CASSPGGYANTGELFF
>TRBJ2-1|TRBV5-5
CASSPLSGGATNEQFF
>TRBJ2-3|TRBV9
CASSVAGGLSDTQYF
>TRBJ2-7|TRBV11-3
CASNPIGGHLLYCPEQYF
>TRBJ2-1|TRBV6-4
CASSDLTGGSYNEQFF
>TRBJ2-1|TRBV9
CASSSQRGGSNEQFF
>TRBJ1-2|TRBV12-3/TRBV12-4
CASTRDSFYGYTF
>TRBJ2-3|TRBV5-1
CASSLTQGDLTDTQYF